The entry that follows covers one T cell receptor beta chain sequence. This specimen comes from a study of PD-L1 blockade in urothelial cancer. Study at large: Patients commenced intravenous atezolizumab, 1,200 mg every 3 weeks, in about 2014. Males with bladder-origin urothelial cancer constituted about nine tenths of the roughly 29 patients. Researchers looked at the blood 3 weeks (second dose) and 6 weeks after treatment began. T cells were recovered from blood samples at a median of roughly 130,000.

Per the germline V gene, CDR1 is LNHDA and CDR2 is SQIVND (reference sequence). This CDR3 has 18 amino acids. Between the trimmed V and J ends, which lost 2 bases and 5 bases, there was a span of 22 bases. Time point of the sample: peripheral blood 6 weeks after treatment start. Assay used: immunoSEQ multiplex PCR; TCRdb lists only in-frame clones, some missing. In the table there are approximately 40,000 clones, about 88% of which are singletons. The input for sequencing was PBMCs, taken around atezolizumab (anti-PD-L1) treatment. The clonotype was recovered from a man in his 60s with urothelial cancer. The genes are TRBV19 and TRBJ1-5; D remains ambiguous. CDR3 sequence reads: CASSILNKAGLLDQPQHF. Written as DNA, the CDR3 is TGTGCCAGTAGTATATTGAACAAGGCAGGACTCCTTGATCAGCCCCAGCATTTT.